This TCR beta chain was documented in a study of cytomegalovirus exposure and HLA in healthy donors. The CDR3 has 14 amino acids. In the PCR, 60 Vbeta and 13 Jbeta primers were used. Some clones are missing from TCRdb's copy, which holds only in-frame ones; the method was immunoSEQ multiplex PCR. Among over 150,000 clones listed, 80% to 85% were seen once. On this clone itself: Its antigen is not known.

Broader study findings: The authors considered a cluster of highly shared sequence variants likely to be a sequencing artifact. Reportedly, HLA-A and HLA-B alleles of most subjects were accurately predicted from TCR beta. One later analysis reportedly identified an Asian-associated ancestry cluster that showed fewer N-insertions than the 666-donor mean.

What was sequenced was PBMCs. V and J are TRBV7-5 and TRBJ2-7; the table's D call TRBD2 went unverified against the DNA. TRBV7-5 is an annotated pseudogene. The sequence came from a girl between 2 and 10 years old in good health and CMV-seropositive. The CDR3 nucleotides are TGTGCCAGAAGCTTAGTGGGAGGGCCGCACGAGCAGTACTTC. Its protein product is CARSLVGGPHEQYF.